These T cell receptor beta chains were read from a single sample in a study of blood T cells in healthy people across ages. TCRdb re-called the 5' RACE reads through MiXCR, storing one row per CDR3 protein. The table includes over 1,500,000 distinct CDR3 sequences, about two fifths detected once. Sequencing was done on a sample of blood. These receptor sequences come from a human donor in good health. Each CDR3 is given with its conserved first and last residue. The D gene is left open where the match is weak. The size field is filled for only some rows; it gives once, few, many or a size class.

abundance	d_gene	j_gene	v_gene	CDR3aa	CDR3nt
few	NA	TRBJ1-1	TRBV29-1	CSVGINGFEAFF	TGCAGCGTGGGTATAAACGGTTTTGAAGCTTTCTTT
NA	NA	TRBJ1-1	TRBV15	CATSRAGFPEAFF	TGTGCCACCAGCAGAGCTGGGTTTCCTGAAGCTTTCTTT
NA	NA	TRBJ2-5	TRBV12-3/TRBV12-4	CASSLTGARETQYF	TGTGCCAGCTCCTTAACGGGCGCCCGTGAGACCCAGTACTTC
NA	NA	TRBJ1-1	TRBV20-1	CSARDLTSDAGPNTGELFF	TGCAGTGCTAGAGACTTGACTAGCGACGCGGGCCCTAACACCGGGGAGCTGTTCTTT
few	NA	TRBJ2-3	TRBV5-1	CASSFADRDTDTQYF	TGCGCCAGCAGTTTTGCAGACAGAGACACAGATACGCAGTATTTT
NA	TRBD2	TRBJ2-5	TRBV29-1	CSAQGLAGADGETQYF	TGCAGCGCCCAGGGACTAGCGGGGGCGGATGGAGAGACCCAGTACTTC
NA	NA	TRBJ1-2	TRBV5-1	CASSSSFGEDGYTF	TGCGCCAGCAGCTCCTCTTTTGGGGAGGATGGCTACACCTTC
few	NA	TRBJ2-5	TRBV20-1	CSARDGVSQETQYF	TGCAGTGCTAGAGATGGGGTCAGTCAAGAGACCCAGTACTTC
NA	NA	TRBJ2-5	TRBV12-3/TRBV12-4	CASSLSGKTQYF	TGTGCCAGCAGTTTATCGGGAAAGACCCAGTACTTC
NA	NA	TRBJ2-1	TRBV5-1	CASSLAVADGHEQFF	TGCGCCAGCAGCTTGGCGGTGGCTGACGGGCATGAGCAGTTCTTC
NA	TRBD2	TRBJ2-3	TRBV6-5	CASSLNGLAGADTQYF	TGTGCCAGCAGTCTCAACGGACTAGCGGGGGCAGATACGCAGTATTTT